These T cell receptor beta chains were read from a single sample in a study of cytotoxic CD8 clonotypes in ibrutinib-treated CLL. The table came from immunoSEQ multiplex PCR; TCRdb's copy has only in-frame clones and leaves some out. This table holds approximately 340,000 clones, under 70% found once. The source was PBMCs, collected after 36 months of ibrutinib treatment. Source of these receptors: a human donor with chronic lymphocytic leukemia. Both conserved end residues are part of each CDR3. The D gene is left open where the match is weak. Only some rows state a clone size, as once, few, many or a class for expanded clones.

v_call	d_call	j_call	clone_size	cdr3_aa	cdr3_nt
TRBV7-6	TRBD1	TRBJ2-7	few	CASSLGTGPNEQYF	TGTGCCAGCAGCTTAGGGACAGGGCCCAACGAGCAGTACTTC
TRBV15	TRBD1	TRBJ2-7	NA	CATSRDPRDSYEQYF	TGTGCCACCAGCAGAGATCCCCGGGACAGCTACGAGCAGTACTTC
TRBV6-1	NA	TRBJ1-5	few	CASSPLGDSNQPQHF	TGTGCCAGCAGTCCACTGGGGGATAGCAATCAGCCCCAGCATTTT
TRBV12-5	TRBD2	TRBJ2-5	few	CASGSHGLAGAGETQYF	TGTGCTAGTGGTTCACATGGACTAGCGGGGGCCGGGGAGACCCAGTACTTC
TRBV2	TRBD1	TRBJ1-4	few	CASREPTGPKLFF	TGTGCCAGCAGGGAACCGACAGGGCCAAAACTGTTTTTT
TRBV7-2	NA	TRBJ2-7	NA	CASSLGFTYEQYF	TGTGCCAGCAGCTTAGGGTTTACCTACGAGCAGTACTTC
TRBV6-1	NA	TRBJ1-2	NA	CASTPSRGNGYTF	TGTGCCAGCACCCCGAGTCGGGGTAATGGCTACACCTTC
TRBV7-3	TRBD1	TRBJ2-1	NA	CASSLTGTGGLNEQFF	TGTGCCAGCAGCCTAACCGGGACAGGGGGCTTGAATGAGCAGTTCTTC
TRBV18	NA	TRBJ1-1	few	CASSPPIRVMNTEAFF	TGTGCCAGCTCACCACCCATCAGAGTGATGAACACTGAAGCTTTCTTT
TRBV6-6	TRBD1	TRBJ1-3	once	CASSYSNRGLGF	TGTGCCAGCAGTTACTCCAACAGGGGTTTAGGGTTT
TRBV2	NA	TRBJ1-2	NA	CASSVLGRADYGYTF	TGTGCCAGCAGTGTATTGGGCAGGGCTGACTATGGCTACACCTTC
TRBV7-2	NA	TRBJ2-1	NA	CASSLQRGRGEQFF	TGTGCCAGCAGCCTACAAAGAGGCCGTGGAGAGCAGTTCTTC
TRBV9	TRBD2	TRBJ2-1	NA	CASSDGLAGPFGEQFF	TGTGCCAGCAGCGACGGACTAGCGGGGCCGTTTGGTGAGCAGTTCTTC